The source of this T cell receptor beta chain is a study of cytomegalovirus exposure and HLA in healthy donors. Study-wide findings and caveats: Among the most significant clusters, several appeared linked to common viral pathogens in a later analysis. HLA restriction was apparent for most CMV-associated TCR beta chains in a later analysis.

For this clone: What it recognizes is unknown.

PCR involved 60 Vbeta and 13 Jbeta primers. The data were produced by immunoSEQ multiplex PCR, yet TCRdb's version contains in-frame clones alone and is incomplete. The data hold about 140,000 clones, with about 84% observed a single time. Sequencing input: PBMCs. The receptor's source is a male donor in good health and CMV-seronegative.

The CDR3 DNA follows: TGTGCCAGCAGGGAGACAGGGGATACTGAAGCTTTCTTT. It yields the protein CASRETGDTEAFF. The chain is built from TRBV6-4 and TRBJ1-1; 8 bases are a match to TRBD1. This CDR3 is 13 amino acids long. CDR1 is MRHNA and CDR2 is SNTAGT in the germline V gene. V shed 6 bases and J 5 bases; nucleotides not matched to a gene: 5.